This entry lists 30 T cell receptor beta chains sequenced from one sample in a study of blood T cell repertoires in COVID-19. Sequencing used immunoSEQ multiplex PCR; TCRdb keeps in-frame clones, though not all of them. The profile covers roughly 240,000 clones, with approximately 82% appearing a single time and around 1.8% taken by the ten largest. The sequenced sample was peripheral blood. Receptor source: a woman of 80 years or more with acute or convalescent COVID-19.

The V call is TRBV7-2, the J call TRBJ1-2, with 8 bases identical to TRBD1. The J segment lost 5 bases and the V segment lost 0 bases, leaving 5 bases of the junction unmatched. The CDR3 has 15 amino acids. Germline V gene lookup returns CDR1 SGHTA and CDR2 FQGNSA. This CDR3 reads CASSLAFQGAYGYTF. In DNA form, the CDR3 reads TGTGCCAGCAGCTTAGCTTTTCAGGGGGCTTATGGCTACACCTTC. The variable domain in full, completed from reference TRBV7-2 and TRBJ1-2, reads GAGVSQSPSNKVTEKGKDVELRCDPISGHTALYWYRQSLGQGLEFLIYFQGNSAPDKSGLPSDRFSAERTGGSVSTLTIQRTQQEDSAVYLCASSLAFQGAYGYTFGSGTRLTVV.

The rearrangement joins TRBV28 to TRBJ1-2; TRBD1 matches 10 bases. The CDR3 totals 16 residues. The J segment lost 8 bases and the V segment lost 1 base, leaving 10 bases of the junction unmatched. CDR1 is MDHEN and CDR2 is SYDVKM in the germline V gene. CDR3 sequence: CASSLSAGQGIFGYTF. CDR3 DNA sequence: TGTGCCAGCAGTTTATCCGCGGGACAGGGGATCTTCGGCTACACCTTC.

The chain employs TRBV27 and TRBJ2-3, with 10 bases that match TRBD2. V trimming: 4 bases; J trimming: 5 bases; junction bases outside the gene matches: 9. This CDR3 is built from 16 residues. The germline V gene encodes CDR1 MNHEY and CDR2 SMNVEV (reference sequence). CDR3 sequence: CASSSNSGGWVDTQYF. The DNA of the CDR3 is TGTGCCAGCAGTTCCAATAGCGGGGGGTGGGTAGATACGCAGTATTTT.

The chain employs TRBV2 and TRBJ2-7; 7 positions agree with TRBD2. Germline V lookup: CDR1 SNHLY, CDR2 FYNNEI. The CDR3 length is 15 residues. Unmatched junction bases numbered 10, after V lost 5 bases and J lost 3 bases. This chain's CDR3 is CASSSSGGRSYEQYF. The CDR3 DNA is TGTGCCAGCAGTTCTAGCGGAGGGAGAAGCTACGAGCAGTACTTC.

The CDR3 region is CATSRSTGSLNYGYTF. CDR3 bases: TGTGCCACCAGCAGATCTACAGGGTCCCTTAACTATGGCTACACCTTC. This chain uses TRBV15 with TRBJ1-2, with a weak D call TRBD1 (6 bases). This CDR3 comprises 16 residues. V lost 2 bases to trimming and J lost 1 base, with 14 bases between them. Germline V gene data show CDR1 as LNHNV and CDR2 as YYDKDF (reference sequence).

This chain connects TRBV7-2 to TRBJ2-7, with TRBD2 as a possible D gene (5 bases). The ends were cut back, 7 bases at V and 3 bases at J, with 19 bases in the middle. CDR1 SGHTA and CDR2 FQGNSA come from the germline V gene. The CDR3 contains 15 residues. The CDR3 nucleotides read TGTGCCAGCACCGACGGACTGATAGGGTACTACGAGCAGTACTTC. This sequence encodes CASTDGLIGYYEQYF.

This sequence joins TRBV14 and TRBJ2-1, with TRBD2 matching 9 bases. The CDR3 loop spans 17 amino acids. Germline CDR1 is SGHDN and CDR2 is FVKESK. With V trimmed by 3 bases and J by 0 bases, 6 bases remained unmatched. For the CDR3, the DNA is TGTGCCAGCAGCCAGGGACTAGCCTTGAGCTCCTACAATGAGCAGTTCTTC. It specifies CASSQGLALSSYNEQFF.

The rearrangement links TRBV7-2 to TRBJ2-5, with 11 nucleotides matching TRBD2. The V gene end was trimmed by 4 bases and the J gene end by 5 bases; junction bases not matched to a gene: 6. The length of the CDR3 is 15 residues. Germline V gene sequence: CDR1 SGHTA, CDR2 FQGNSA. CDR3 protein: CASSYTSGSGETQYF. The CDR3 nucleotides read TGTGCCAGCAGCTACACTAGCGGGAGTGGGGAGACCCAGTACTTC.

The V and J genes are TRBV24-1 and TRBJ2-1; 11 bases are shared with TRBD1. From germline, CDR1 is KGHDR and CDR2 SFDVKD. This CDR3 is 13 amino acids long. V shed 9 bases and J 4 bases; nucleotides not matched to a gene: 1. CDR3 DNA: TGTGCCACCGGGACAGGGGGATACAATGAGCAGTTCTTC. Translating it yields CATGTGGYNEQFF.

CDR3 region: CASSYTSGGRETQYF. CDR3 DNA: TGTGCCAGCAGTTACACTAGCGGGGGTCGAGAGACCCAGTACTTC. V usage is TRBV6-5 and J usage is TRBJ2-5; 11 positions match TRBD2. The length of the CDR3 is 15 residues. CDR1 MNHEY and CDR2 SVGAGI come from the germline V gene. The J segment lost 4 bases and the V segment lost 2 bases, leaving 3 bases of the junction unmatched.

With respect to this clone: The sample has other DNA sequences that encode this CDR3 too. The chain couples TRBV18 to TRBJ2-1; maybe TRBD2 (5 bases). The CDR3 spans 15 residues. Germline V lookup: CDR1 KGHSH, CDR2 LQKENI. The ends were cut back, 6 bases at V and 0 bases at J, with 12 bases in the middle. CDR3 bases: TGTGCCAGCTCCCCAAGTGGAGGCTCCTACAATGAGCAGTTCTTC. Protein sequence: CASSPSGGSYNEQFF.

V usage is TRBV15 and J usage is TRBJ1-4, with 8 bases aligning to TRBD1. The CDR3 extends over 16 amino acids. From germline, CDR1 is LNHNV and CDR2 YYDKDF (reference sequence). The ends lost 3 bases at V and 6 bases at J; junction bases unmatched: 9. CDR3 sequence reads: CATSSLGTGGYEKLFF. Here the CDR3 DNA reads TGTGCCACCAGCAGCCTCGGGACAGGCGGTTATGAAAAACTGTTTTTT.

The rearrangement joins TRBV27 to TRBJ2-1; 9 bases are shared with TRBD1. Germline V gives CDR1 MNHEY, CDR2 SMNVEV (reference sequence). This CDR3 region has 16 residues. Trimming took 4 bases from V and 3 from J; bases not matched to a gene: 7. CDR3 DNA: TGTGCCAGCAGTTCTTCCGGGACAGGGCTCTACAATGAGCAGTTCTTC. Protein product: CASSSSGTGLYNEQFF.

The CDR3 is CASSYAGTVNSPLHF. The DNA for the CDR3 is TGTGCCAGCAGTTACGCTGGGACAGTAAATTCACCCCTCCACTTT. The V call is TRBV6-5, the J call TRBJ1-6; 7 bases are a match to TRBD1. The CDR3 spans 15 residues. V was clipped by 2 bases and J by 7 bases; unmatched bases: 5. Germline CDR1 MNHEY, CDR2 SVGAGI.

This chain uses TRBV7-9 with TRBJ1-6; D call uncertain. Germline V gene lookup returns CDR1 SEHNR and CDR2 FQNEAQ (reference sequence). Deletions cut 6 bases from V and 10 bases from J, with 13 bases between. CDR3 size: 13 residues. The CDR3 loop is CASSIQGGSPLHF. The CDR3 DNA reads TGTGCCAGCAGTATACAAGGCGGATCACCCCTCCACTTT. Combining the CDR3 with reference TRBV7-9 and TRBJ1-6 gives the whole variable domain DTGVSQNPRHKITKRGQNVTFRCDPISEHNRLYWYRQTLGQGPEFLTYFQNEAQLEKSRLLSDRFSAERPKGSFSTLEIQRTEQGDSAMYLCASSIQGGSPLHFGNGTRLTVT.

The chain couples TRBV18 to TRBJ1-5; TRBD1 matches at 7 bases. Germline V CDR1 and CDR2: KGHSH, LQKENI. There are 15 residues in the CDR3. J lost 6 bases, V lost 3 bases, and 8 bases had no gene match. The CDR3, as DNA: TGTGCCAGCTCACCCTCGGGAGGGGGCAGTCAGCCCCAGCATTTT. Residues: CASSPSGGGSQPQHF.

V is TRBV18 and J is TRBJ2-7; tentatively, D is TRBD1 (5 bases). The ends were cut back, 0 bases at V and 3 bases at J, with 9 bases in the middle. In germline, CDR1 is KGHSH, CDR2 LQKENI. The CDR3 sequence is 14 residues long. CDR3 in amino acids: CASSPPAGYYEQYF. The CDR3 nucleotides read TGTGCCAGCTCACCACCGGCAGGGTACTACGAGCAGTACTTC.

The chain couples TRBV19 to TRBJ1-2; possibly TRBD1 for D (5 bases). V dropped 0 bases and J dropped 4 bases, with 12 bases sitting between them. Germline CDR1 reads LNHDA; CDR2 reads SQIVND (reference sequence). CDR3 length: 15 amino acids. CDR3 region: CASSIDRQFAYGYTF. The CDR3 coding sequence is TGTGCCAGTAGTATAGATAGACAGTTTGCCTATGGCTACACCTTC.

This clone occurred a few times. V and J are TRBV7-6 and TRBJ2-7, with TRBD2 matching over 7 bases. CDR1 SGHVS and CDR2 FNYEAQ come from the germline V gene. This CDR3 region has 15 residues. V shed 5 bases, J shed 3 bases, and the junction held 10 bases outside the gene matches. The CDR3 coding sequence is TGTGCCAGCAGCAAGTCTAGCGGAGCGAACTACGAGCAGTACTTC. Translating it yields CASSKSSGANYEQYF.

Here the CDR3 DNA reads TGTGCCAGCAGCTTAGGGACAGGGAAAGAGGTTGGCTACACCTTC. Amino acids: CASSLGTGKEVGYTF. The rearrangement uses TRBV7-9 and TRBJ1-2; 8 bases align to TRBD1. The CDR3 has 15 residues. The J segment lost 7 bases and the V segment lost 1 base, leaving 8 bases of the junction unmatched. Germline V gene sequence: CDR1 SEHNR, CDR2 FQNEAQ (reference sequence).

The chain combines TRBV6-5 with TRBJ2-1; D remains unclear. CDR3 length: 15 amino acids. Trimming took off 2 bases at V and 3 bases at J, with 11 bases between the two ends. The germline gives CDR1 MNHEY, CDR2 SVGAGI. The CDR3 bases are TGTGCCAGCAGTTACAGCCAGACTGACTACAATGAGCAGTTCTTC. Translating gives CASSYSQTDYNEQFF.

This rearrangement joins TRBV5-5 to TRBJ1-1; D is unresolved. Germline values: CDR1 SGHKS, CDR2 YYEKEE (reference sequence). CDR3 length: 16 residues. V lost 0 bases, J lost 5 bases, and 17 bases lay in between. CDR3 residues: CASSLVAGSKGTEAFF. DNA of the CDR3: TGTGCCAGCAGCTTGGTGGCCGGGAGTAAGGGAACTGAAGCTTTCTTT.

V usage is TRBV7-3 and J usage is TRBJ1-2; D is unresolved. Germline V gene sequence: CDR1 SGHTA, CDR2 FQGTGA. The CDR3 consists of 15 residues. Between the trimmed V and J ends, which lost 1 base and 2 bases, there was a span of 11 bases. CDR3 sequence: CASSLNPGANYGYTF. The CDR3 region has the DNA TGTGCCAGCAGCTTAAATCCCGGAGCGAACTATGGCTACACCTTC.

This chain connects TRBV19 to TRBJ1-5; the match to TRBD1 covers 8 bases. Germline CDR1 is LNHDA and CDR2 is SQIVND (reference sequence). The V gene end was trimmed by 4 bases and the J gene end by 0 bases; junction bases not matched to a gene: 2. This CDR3 is built from 15 residues. The CDR3 DNA reads TGTGCCAGTAGTACAGACAGGGGTAGCAATCAGCCCCAGCATTTT. It encodes CASSTDRGSNQPQHF.

V is TRBV4-1 and J is TRBJ1-4; D uncertain. CDR3 length: 14 residues. The germline gives CDR1 MGHRA, CDR2 YSYEKL. Trimming pared 8 bases from V and 2 bases from J, leaving 12 bases between. Here the CDR3 reads CASRAGSTNEKLFF. The DNA of the CDR3 is TGCGCCAGCCGGGCGGGCTCGACTAATGAAAAACTGTTTTTT.

The chain has TRBV21-1 and TRBJ2-1; the table gives TRBD2 as D, unverified against the DNA. TRBV21-1 counts as a pseudogene. This CDR3 is built from 12 residues. The DNA for the CDR3 is TGTGCCAGCAGCAAGCTAGTATCTGAGCAGTTCTTC. Translation: CASSKLVSEQFF.

V is TRBV18 and J is TRBJ1-2; 7 nucleotides line up with TRBD1. V lost 2 bases, J lost 8 bases, and 14 bases stayed unmatched. The CDR3 loop spans 16 amino acids. Per germline, CDR1 KGHSH and CDR2 LQKENI. The CDR3 DNA reads TGTGCCAGCTCACCAGGATCGCGTGAGGGGGCCGGAGGCTACACCTTC. This gives the protein CASSPGSREGAGGYTF. Variable domain in full (rest from reference TRBV18 and TRBJ1-2): NAGVMQNPRHLVRRRGQEARLRCSPMKGHSHVYWYRQLPEEGLKFMVYLQKENIIDESGMPKERFSAEFPKEGPSILRIQQVVRGDSAAYFCASSPGSREGAGGYTFGSGTRLTVV.

This chain links TRBV5-6 with TRBJ1-2; the D gene is possibly TRBD1 (5 bases). V lost 3 bases and J 7 bases, leaving 13 bases between the germline ends. The CDR3 length is 13 residues. In germline, CDR1 is SGHDT, CDR2 YYEEEE. The DNA for the CDR3 is TGTGCCAGCAGCTGGGGGAGGACCTCTGGCTACACCTTC. It codes for CASSWGRTSGYTF.

This clone was seen only a few times. The chain uses TRBV7-8 and TRBJ2-7; TRBD2 matches at 9 bases. The ends lost 3 bases at V and 3 bases at J; junction bases unmatched: 6. This CDR3 region has 15 residues. Germline CDR1 and CDR2: SGHVS and FQNEAQ. The CDR3: CASSFELAGLYEQYF. The CDR3 coding sequence is TGTGCCAGCAGCTTCGAACTAGCGGGTCTCTACGAGCAGTACTTC.

This sequence joins TRBV7-6 and TRBJ2-2; D might be TRBD2 (6 bases). The CDR3 has 14 residues. Germline assignment: CDR1 SGHVS and CDR2 FNYEAQ. Trimming removed 5 bases at V and 7 bases at J, with 14 bases between. CDR3 DNA: TGTGCCAGCAGCCCGGACTATTTCTTCGGGGAGCTGTTTTTT. Amino acid sequence: CASSPDYFFGELFF.